The rows below give T cell receptor beta chains drawn from one sample of a study of blood T cell repertoires in COVID-19. The method was immunoSEQ multiplex PCR; TCRdb's version includes in-frame clones alone and lacks a portion of them. The sample consists of 150,000 to 200,000 clones, around 79% of them appearing once. The sequencing input was PBMCs or T cells enriched from blood (not recorded which). The receptors here all came from a man between 45 and 60 years old who had recovered from COVID-19. The CDR3 runs from the conserved cysteine through the conserved F or W. A D gene is named only where the DNA matches it firmly. Clone size is given for some rows only: seen once, a few or many times, or a class if the clone is expanded.

size | D | J | V | DNA | CDR3
. | TRBD1 | TRBJ2-7 | TRBV29-1 | TGCAGCGTCGGACAGGGGGCGGGAGAGCAGTACTTC | CSVGQGAGEQYF
. | . | TRBJ1-1 | TRBV2 | TGTGCCAGCAGTGGTAACAGAGAAGCTTTCTTT | CASSGNREAFF
. | TRBD1 | TRBJ2-1 | TRBV10-2 | TGCGCCAGCTTACAGGGGGCGGGTGAGCAGTTCTTC | CASLQGAGEQFF
. | . | TRBJ2-7 | TRBV19 | TGTGCCAGTACCCCGGGACTCGCCAGCTCCTACGAGCAGTACTTC | CASTPGLASSYEQYF
. | TRBD2 | TRBJ2-1 | TRBV5-1 | TGCGCCAGCAGCTTAGCGGGGGGGCTCTCCTACAATGAGCAGTTCTTC | CASSLAGGLSYNEQFF
. | . | TRBJ1-2 | TRBV27 | TGTGCCAGCAGTTTAGCGGCGGGGGTCGGCTACACCTTC | CASSLAAGVGYTF
. | TRBD1 | TRBJ1-1 | TRBV12-3/TRBV12-4 | TGTGCCACCTTCACAGGGGCCACTGAAGCTTTCTTT | CATFTGATEAFF
. | TRBD2 | TRBJ2-5 | TRBV5-4 | TGTGCCAGCAGCTGGGTCGCGGGGGGCGGGCAGACCCAGTACTTC | CASSWVAGGGQTQYF
few | . | TRBJ2-3 | TRBV7-2 | TGTGCCAGCAGCCGCCGCGGGTCCCCCCGCACAGATACGCAGTATTTT | CASSRRGSPRTDTQYF
. | . | TRBJ1-1 | TRBV3-1/TRBV3-2 | TGTGCCAGCAGCCAAACTACAGGAAGTACTGAAGCTTTCTTT | CASSQTTGSTEAFF
few | . | TRBJ2-2 | TRBV19 | TGTGCCAGTAGTACCGGGAGGAACACCGGGGAGCTGTTTTTT | CASSTGRNTGELFF
. | . | TRBJ2-3 | TRBV10-1 | TGCGCCAGCAGTGATGGACACGGCGATACGCAGTATTTT | CASSDGHGDTQYF
. | . | TRBJ1-1 | TRBV27 | TGTGCCAGCAGTCCGACAAACATGAACACTGAAGCTTTCTTT | CASSPTNMNTEAFF
. | TRBD1 | TRBJ2-2 | TRBV28 | TGTGCCAGCAGTTTAGACAGGGGACCAACCGGGGAGCTGTTTTTT | CASSLDRGPTGELFF
. | . | TRBJ2-3 | TRBV28 | TGTGCCAGCAGTCCCGGGAGCACAGATACGCAGTATTTT | CASSPGSTDTQYF
once | . | TRBJ2-5 | TRBV28 | TGTGCCAGCAGCCCGAGGGTAGGGTGGGTAGAGACCCAGTACTTC | CASSPRVGWVETQYF
. | . | TRBJ1-1 | TRBV19 | TGTGCCAGTAGGGAAGGAGGGTACACTGAAGCTTTCTTT | CASREGGYTEAFF
. | TRBD1 | TRBJ2-2 | TRBV28 | TGTGCCAGCGACAGGGGCAGATACACCGGGGAGCTGTTTTTT | CASDRGRYTGELFF
. | TRBD1 | TRBJ1-1 | TRBV5-1 | TGCGCCAGCAGCTGGGCACGTACAGGGGGCCGTGTGGCTGAAGCTTTCTTT | CASSWARTGGRVAEAFF
. | . | TRBJ1-5 | TRBV19 | TGTGCCAGTAGTATCAATCGGGATCAGCCCCAGCATTTT | CASSINRDQPQHF
. | TRBD1 | TRBJ1-1 | TRBV10-1 | TGCGCCAGCAGTTCTCGGACAGGGGGTATGGAGGCGACTGAAGCTTTCTTT | CASSSRTGGMEATEAFF
. | TRBD2 | TRBJ2-1 | TRBV5-1 | TGCGCCAGCAGCTTGAAGCTCCTAGCGGAGAGCTACAATGAGCAGTTCTTC | CASSLKLLAESYNEQFF
. | TRBD2 | TRBJ2-3 | TRBV20-1 | TGCAGTGCTAGTCTGACTAGCGGGAATTCAGATACGCAGTATTTT | CSASLTSGNSDTQYF
. | TRBD2 | TRBJ2-1 | TRBV3-1/TRBV3-2 | TGTGCCAGCAGCCCTCTGCCGGGGGGTAATGAGCAGTTCTTC | CASSPLPGGNEQFF
. | . | TRBJ2-7 | TRBV9 | TGTGCCAGCAGCGTAGAGACAGGCTCCTACGAGCAGTACTTC | CASSVETGSYEQYF
. | . | TRBJ1-1 | TRBV7-9 | TGTGCCAGCAGCTTGGCGGTAGTGAACACTGAAGCTTTCTTT | CASSLAVVNTEAFF
. | TRBD1 | TRBJ1-1 | TRBV7-9 | TGTGCCAGCAGCCGTCCACAGGGGGCGAACACTGAAGCTTTCTTT | CASSRPQGANTEAFF